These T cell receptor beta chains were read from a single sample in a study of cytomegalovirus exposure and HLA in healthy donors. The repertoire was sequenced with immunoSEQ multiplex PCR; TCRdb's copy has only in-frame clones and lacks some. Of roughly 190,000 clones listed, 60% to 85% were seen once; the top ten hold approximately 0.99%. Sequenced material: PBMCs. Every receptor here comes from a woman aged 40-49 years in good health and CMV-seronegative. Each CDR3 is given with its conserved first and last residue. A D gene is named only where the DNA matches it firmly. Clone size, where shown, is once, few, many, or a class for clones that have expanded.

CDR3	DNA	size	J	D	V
CASRRGTGSMNTEAFF	TGCGCCAGCAGACGAGGGACAGGGTCAATGAACACTGAAGCTTTCTTT	NA	TRBJ1-1	TRBD1	TRBV5-1
CASSRDGQMNTEAFF	TGTGCCAGCAGCCGAGATGGACAGATGAACACTGAAGCTTTCTTT	once	TRBJ1-1	NA	TRBV7-9
CASSPLDRDTEAFF	TGTGCCAGCTCACCATTAGACAGAGACACTGAAGCTTTCTTT	NA	TRBJ1-1	NA	TRBV18
CASSLQGDEQFF	TGTGCCAGCAGCCTCCAGGGGGATGAGCAGTTCTTC	once	TRBJ2-1	TRBD1	TRBV7-9
CASHAATEAFF	TGTGCCAGCCATGCTGCGACTGAAGCTTTCTTT	NA	TRBJ1-1	NA	TRBV6-6
CASSWTLGNTIYF	TGTGCCAGCAGCTGGACTTTAGGAAACACCATATATTTT	once	TRBJ1-3	NA	TRBV7-2
CASSVGQVPPYEQYF	TGTGCCAGCAGCGTGGGACAGGTACCACCCTACGAGCAGTACTTC	NA	TRBJ2-7	TRBD1	TRBV9
CASSRPGQGVGSNQPQHF	TGTGCCAGCAGCAGGCCGGGACAGGGGGTAGGCAGCAATCAGCCCCAGCATTTT	NA	TRBJ1-5	TRBD1	TRBV11-3
CASSSPNRANYGYTF	TGTGCCAGCAGCTCACCCAACAGAGCTAACTATGGCTACACCTTC	NA	TRBJ1-2	NA	TRBV7-9
CASSLGGATNTEAFF	TGCGCCAGCAGCCTCGGGGGGGCAACGAACACTGAAGCTTTCTTT	once	TRBJ1-1	NA	TRBV5-1
CASSLLTEAFF	TGTGCCAGCAGCCTCCTCACTGAAGCTTTCTTT	few	TRBJ1-1	NA	TRBV28
CASSRQGKDSPLHF	TGTGCCAGCTCACGACAGGGGAAAGATTCACCCCTCCACTTT	NA	TRBJ1-6	TRBD1	TRBV18
CASSQNGRDAGELFF	TGCGCCAGCAGCCAAAACGGGCGGGATGCCGGGGAGCTGTTTTTT	NA	TRBJ2-2	NA	TRBV4-3
CASSSGHNEQFF	TGTGCCAGCAGTTCAGGGCACAATGAGCAGTTCTTC	NA	TRBJ2-1	NA	TRBV11-1
CASSLSSLETQYF	TGTGCCAGCAGCTTGTCTAGTTTAGAGACCCAGTACTTC	NA	TRBJ2-5	NA	TRBV7-9
CASSEVASYNEQFF	TGCGCCAGCAGTGAGGTGGCTTCTTACAATGAGCAGTTCTTC	NA	TRBJ2-1	NA	TRBV10-2
CASSITPGALWEKLFF	TGTGCCAGCAGCATTACTCCAGGGGCCCTCTGGGAAAAACTGTTTTTT	NA	TRBJ1-4	NA	TRBV7-2
CASSPDGQVYGYTF	TGTGCCAGCAGCCCGGACGGACAGGTCTATGGCTACACCTTC	NA	TRBJ1-2	TRBD1	TRBV7-3
CASSFRGGYEQYF	TGTGCCAGCAGTTTTCGGGGGGGCTACGAGCAGTACTTC	NA	TRBJ2-7	TRBD2	TRBV27
CASDRQGASTDTQYF	TGTGCCAGCGACCGGCAGGGGGCTAGCACAGATACGCAGTATTTT	NA	TRBJ2-3	TRBD1	TRBV9
CASSLSRQGDQYF	TGTGCCAGCAGCTTAAGTCGACAGGGGGATCAGTACTTC	few	TRBJ2-7	TRBD1	TRBV11-3
CASSPMLSYSNYGYTF	TGTGCCAGCAGCCCTATGCTGAGTTATAGTAACTATGGCTACACCTTC	NA	TRBJ1-2	NA	TRBV7-2
CASSSNAGGAFF	TGCGCCAGCAGCTCTAACGCGGGAGGAGCTTTCTTT	once	TRBJ1-1	NA	TRBV5-1
CASRSLAGSPTYEQFF	TGTGCCAGCAGGAGTCTGGCGGGATCACCCACCTATGAGCAGTTCTTC	NA	TRBJ2-1	NA	TRBV27
CASTSGGELTEAFF	TGTGCCAGCACCTCAGGGGGCGAATTGACTGAAGCTTTCTTT	NA	TRBJ1-1	TRBD1	TRBV19
CAVSSGANVLTF	TGTGCCGTGAGCTCTGGGGCCAACGTCCTGACTTTC	NA	TRBJ2-6	NA	TRBV28
CASSSTGQGAWNEQFF	TGTGCCAGCAGTTCCACGGGACAGGGGGCATGGAATGAGCAGTTCTTC	once	TRBJ2-1	TRBD1	TRBV6-5
CASSRIAGAYNEQFF	TGTGCCAGCAGCAGGATAGCGGGAGCCTACAATGAGCAGTTCTTC	few	TRBJ2-1	TRBD2	TRBV7-3
CAIMGLAGESTDTQYF	TGTGCCATCATGGGACTAGCGGGAGAAAGCACAGATACGCAGTATTTT	NA	TRBJ2-3	TRBD2	TRBV10-3
CASSQDPGSGRTDTQYF	TGTGCCAGCAGCCAAGATCCTGGTAGCGGGAGAACAGATACGCAGTATTTT	few	TRBJ2-3	TRBD2	TRBV4-2
CASSKARDGTRIAYEQYF	TGTGCCAGTAGTAAAGCCCGGGATGGGACAAGGATAGCCTACGAGCAGTACTTC	NA	TRBJ2-7	NA	TRBV19
CASSFPQGRGIAEQFF	TGTGCCAGCAGCTTCCCGCAAGGGCGAGGGATCGCTGAGCAGTTCTTC	once	TRBJ2-1	NA	TRBV13
CASSVSASGLADSNEQFF	TGTGCCAGTAGTGTCTCGGCGTCCGGACTAGCGGATAGCAATGAGCAGTTCTTC	NA	TRBJ2-1	TRBD2	TRBV19
CASSISNRGISYEQYF	TGTGCCAGCAGCATATCAAACAGGGGGATATCCTACGAGCAGTACTTC	once	TRBJ2-7	TRBD1	TRBV7-3
CASSSSGVDTQYF	TGTGCCAGCAGCTCATCAGGGGTTGATACGCAGTATTTT	NA	TRBJ2-3	NA	TRBV7-9
CASYPDRNQPQHF	TGTGCCAGCTATCCGGACAGGAATCAGCCCCAGCATTTT	few	TRBJ1-5	TRBD1	TRBV28
CASSLGQAGELFF	TGTGCCAGCAGCTTAGGACAGGCCGGGGAGCTGTTTTTT	NA	TRBJ2-2	NA	TRBV7-6
CASSIEGGTEAFF	TGTGCCAGTAGTATAGAAGGGGGCACTGAAGCTTTCTTT	NA	TRBJ1-1	NA	TRBV19
CASRSGQGNEKLFF	TGTGCCAGCCGTTCCGGACAGGGAAATGAAAAACTGTTTTTT	NA	TRBJ1-4	TRBD1	TRBV6-1
CASSYLSGHSYNEQFF	TGTGCCAGCAGTTACCTAAGCGGGCACTCCTACAATGAGCAGTTCTTC	NA	TRBJ2-1	NA	TRBV6-5
CSSSPVRDYNNEQFF	TGTTCCAGCAGCCCAGTCCGGGACTATAACAATGAGCAGTTCTTC	few	TRBJ2-1	TRBD2	TRBV7-9
CSSSSPLPGSDTQYF	TGTTCCAGCAGCTCCCCCCTGCCGGGTTCGGATACGCAGTATTTT	NA	TRBJ2-3	NA	TRBV7-9
CASSIQGADTQYF	TGTGCCAGTAGTATCCAGGGCGCAGATACGCAGTATTTT	NA	TRBJ2-3	NA	TRBV19
CASSKGQGASLTSYNEQFF	TGTGCCAGCAGTAAGGGACAGGGGGCCAGCCTTACCTCCTACAATGAGCAGTTCTTC	NA	TRBJ2-1	TRBD1	TRBV7-3
CASTSGREPYEQYF	TGTGCCAGCACTAGCGGGAGGGAACCCTACGAGCAGTACTTC	NA	TRBJ2-7	TRBD2	TRBV6-6
CASSSGGVNTEAFF	TGTGCCAGTAGTTCGGGGGGCGTGAACACTGAAGCTTTCTTT	once	TRBJ1-1	NA	TRBV19